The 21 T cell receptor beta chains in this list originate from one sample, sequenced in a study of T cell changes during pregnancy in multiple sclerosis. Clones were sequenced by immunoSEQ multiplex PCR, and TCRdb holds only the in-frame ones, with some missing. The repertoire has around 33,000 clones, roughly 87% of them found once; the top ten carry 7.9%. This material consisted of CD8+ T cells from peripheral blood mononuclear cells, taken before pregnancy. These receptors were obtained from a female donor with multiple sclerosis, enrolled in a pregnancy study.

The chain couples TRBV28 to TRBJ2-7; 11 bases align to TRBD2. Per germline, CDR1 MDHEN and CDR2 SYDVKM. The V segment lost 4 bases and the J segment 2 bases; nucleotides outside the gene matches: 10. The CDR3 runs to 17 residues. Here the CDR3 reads CASSSDPILAGAYEQYF. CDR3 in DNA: TGTGCCAGCAGTTCGGATCCGATACTAGCGGGGGCCTACGAGCAGTACTTC.

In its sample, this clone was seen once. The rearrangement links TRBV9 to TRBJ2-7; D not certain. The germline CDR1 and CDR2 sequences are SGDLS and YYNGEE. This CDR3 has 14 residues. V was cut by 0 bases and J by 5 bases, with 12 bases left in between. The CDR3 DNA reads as TGTGCCAGCAGCGTAGCCAGTGTAAACGACGAGCAGTACTTC. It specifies CASSVASVNDEQYF.

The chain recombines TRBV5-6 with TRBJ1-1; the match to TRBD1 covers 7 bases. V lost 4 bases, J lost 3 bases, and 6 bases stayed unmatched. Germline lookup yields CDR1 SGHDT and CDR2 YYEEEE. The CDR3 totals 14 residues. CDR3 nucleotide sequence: TGTGCCAGCAGCGCAGACAGGGTTGACACTGAAGCTTTCTTT. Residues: CASSADRVDTEAFF.

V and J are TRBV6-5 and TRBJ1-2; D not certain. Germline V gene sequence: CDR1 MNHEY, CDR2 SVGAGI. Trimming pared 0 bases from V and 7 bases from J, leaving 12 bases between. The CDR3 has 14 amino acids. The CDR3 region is CASSYSWEARGYTF. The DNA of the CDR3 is TGTGCCAGCAGTTACTCGTGGGAGGCCCGTGGCTACACCTTC.

The CDR3 DNA sequence: TGTGCCAGCAGCTTTTCTGGGACAGGGACTCAGGGTGAGACCCAGTACTTC. Translation: CASSFSGTGTQGETQYF. The V call is TRBV5-4, the J call TRBJ2-5; 9 bases agree with TRBD1. CDR1 SGHNT and CDR2 YYREEE come from the germline V gene (reference sequence). The CDR3 runs to 17 residues. Germline trimming cut 2 bases from V and 5 bases from J; bases unmatched to any gene: 13.

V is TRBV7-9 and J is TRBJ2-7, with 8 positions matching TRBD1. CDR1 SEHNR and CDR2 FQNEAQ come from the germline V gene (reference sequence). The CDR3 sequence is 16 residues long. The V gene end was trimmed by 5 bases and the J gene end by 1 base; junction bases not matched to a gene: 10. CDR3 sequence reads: CASSPKGDRPSYEQYF. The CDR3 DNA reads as TGTGCCAGCAGCCCGAAGGGGGACAGGCCGTCCTACGAGCAGTACTTC.

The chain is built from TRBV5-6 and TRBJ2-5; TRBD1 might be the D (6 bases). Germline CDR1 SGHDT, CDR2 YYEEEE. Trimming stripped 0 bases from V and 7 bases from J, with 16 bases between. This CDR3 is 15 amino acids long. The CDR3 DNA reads TGTGCCAGCAGCTTGGAGGTACTGGCGACAGGGACCCAGTACTTC. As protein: CASSLEVLATGTQYF.

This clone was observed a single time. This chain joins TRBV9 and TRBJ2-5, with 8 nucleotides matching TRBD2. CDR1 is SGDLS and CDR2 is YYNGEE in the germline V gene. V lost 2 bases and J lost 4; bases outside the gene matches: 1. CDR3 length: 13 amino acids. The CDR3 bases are TGTGCCAGCAGCGTCAGCGGGGGAGAGACCCAGTACTTC. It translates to CASSVSGGETQYF.

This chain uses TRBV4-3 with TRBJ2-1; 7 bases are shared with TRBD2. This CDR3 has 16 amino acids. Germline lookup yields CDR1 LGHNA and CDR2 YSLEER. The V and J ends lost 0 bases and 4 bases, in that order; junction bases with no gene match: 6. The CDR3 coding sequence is TGCGCCAGCAGCCAAGATCCGGCGGGGGAATACAATGAGCAGTTCTTC. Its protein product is CASSQDPAGEYNEQFF.

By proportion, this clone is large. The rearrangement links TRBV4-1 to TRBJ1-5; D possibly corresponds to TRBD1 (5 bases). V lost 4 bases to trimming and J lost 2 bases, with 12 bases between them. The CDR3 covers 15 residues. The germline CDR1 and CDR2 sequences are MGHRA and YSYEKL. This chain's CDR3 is CASSPEPGGNQPQHF. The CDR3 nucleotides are TGCGCCAGCAGCCCCGAGCCGGGGGGCAATCAGCCCCAGCATTTT.

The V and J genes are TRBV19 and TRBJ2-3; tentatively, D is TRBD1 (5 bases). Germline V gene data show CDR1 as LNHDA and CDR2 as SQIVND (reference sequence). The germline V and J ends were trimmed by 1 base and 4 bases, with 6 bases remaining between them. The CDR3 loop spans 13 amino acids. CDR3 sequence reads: CASSIARADTQYF. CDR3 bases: TGTGCCAGTAGTATAGCCAGGGCAGATACGCAGTATTTT.

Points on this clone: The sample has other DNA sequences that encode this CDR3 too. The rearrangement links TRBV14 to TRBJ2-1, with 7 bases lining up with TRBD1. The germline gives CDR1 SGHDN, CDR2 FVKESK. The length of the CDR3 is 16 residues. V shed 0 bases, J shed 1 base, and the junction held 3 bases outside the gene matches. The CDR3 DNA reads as TGTGCCAGCAGCCAAGAAACAGGGGATTCCTACAATGAGCAGTTCTTC. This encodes CASSQETGDSYNEQFF.

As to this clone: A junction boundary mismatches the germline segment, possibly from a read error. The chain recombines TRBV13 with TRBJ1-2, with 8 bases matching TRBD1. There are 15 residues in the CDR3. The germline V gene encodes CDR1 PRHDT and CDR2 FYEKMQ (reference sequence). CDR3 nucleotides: TGTGCCAGCAGCCTAGGACAGGGTCGCAACTATGGCTACACCTTC. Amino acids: CASSLGQGRNYGYTF.

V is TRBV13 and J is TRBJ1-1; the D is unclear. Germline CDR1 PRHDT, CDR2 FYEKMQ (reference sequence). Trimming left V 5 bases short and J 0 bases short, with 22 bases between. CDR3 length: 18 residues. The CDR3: CASSPVRENAFMNTEAFF. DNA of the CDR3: TGTGCCAGCAGCCCCGTGAGGGAAAACGCCTTCATGAACACTGAAGCTTTCTTT.

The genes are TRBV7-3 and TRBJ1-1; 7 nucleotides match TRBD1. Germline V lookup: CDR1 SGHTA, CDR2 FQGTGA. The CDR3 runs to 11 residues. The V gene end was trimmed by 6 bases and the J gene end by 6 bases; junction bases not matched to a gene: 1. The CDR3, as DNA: TGTGCCAGCAGTCAGGGGGCTGAAGCTTTCTTT. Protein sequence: CASSQGAEAFF.

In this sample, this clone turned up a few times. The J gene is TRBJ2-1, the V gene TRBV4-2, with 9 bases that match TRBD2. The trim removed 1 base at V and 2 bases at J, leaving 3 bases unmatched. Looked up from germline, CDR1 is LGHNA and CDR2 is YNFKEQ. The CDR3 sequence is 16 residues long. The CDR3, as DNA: TGTGCCAGCAGCCAAGGTATAGCGGGGGCCTACAATGAGCAGTTCTTC. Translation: CASSQGIAGAYNEQFF.

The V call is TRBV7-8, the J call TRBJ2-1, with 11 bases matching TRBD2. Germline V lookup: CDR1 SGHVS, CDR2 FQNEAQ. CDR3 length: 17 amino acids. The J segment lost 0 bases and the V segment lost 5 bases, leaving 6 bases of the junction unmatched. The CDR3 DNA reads TGTGCCAGCAGCAACCCAACTAGCGGGAGCTCCTACAATGAGCAGTTCTTC. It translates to CASSNPTSGSSYNEQFF.

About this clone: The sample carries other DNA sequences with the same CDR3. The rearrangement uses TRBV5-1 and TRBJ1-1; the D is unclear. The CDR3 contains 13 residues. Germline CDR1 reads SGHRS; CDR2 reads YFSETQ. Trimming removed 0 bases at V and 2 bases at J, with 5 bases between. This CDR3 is CASSLDTNTEAFF. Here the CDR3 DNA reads TGCGCCAGCAGCTTGGATACTAACACTGAAGCTTTCTTT.

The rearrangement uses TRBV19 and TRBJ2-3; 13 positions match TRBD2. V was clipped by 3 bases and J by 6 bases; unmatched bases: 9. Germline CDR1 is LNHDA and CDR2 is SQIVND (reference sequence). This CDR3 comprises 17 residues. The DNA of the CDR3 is TGTGCCAGTAGTATCGGGGGGGGGACTAGCGGGACTGATACGCAGTATTTT. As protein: CASSIGGGTSGTDTQYF. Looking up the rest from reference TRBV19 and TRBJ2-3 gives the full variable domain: DGGITQSPKYLFRKEGQNVTLSCEQNLNHDAMYWYRQDPGQGLRLIYYSQIVNDFQKGDIAEGYSVSREKKESFPLTVTSAQKNPTAFYLCASSIGGGTSGTDTQYFGPGTRLTVL.

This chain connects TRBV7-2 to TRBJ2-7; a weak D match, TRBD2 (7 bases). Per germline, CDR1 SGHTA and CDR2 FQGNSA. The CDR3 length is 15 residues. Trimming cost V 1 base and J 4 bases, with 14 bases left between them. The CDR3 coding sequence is TGTGCCAGCAGCTTAGGTGGGAGGGGGTCGTACGAGCAGTACTTC. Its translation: CASSLGGRGSYEQYF.

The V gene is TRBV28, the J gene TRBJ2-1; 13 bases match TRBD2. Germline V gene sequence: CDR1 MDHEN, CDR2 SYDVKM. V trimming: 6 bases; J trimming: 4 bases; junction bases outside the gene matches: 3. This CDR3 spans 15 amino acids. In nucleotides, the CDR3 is TGTGCCAGCAGGTCGGGACTAGCGGGATACAATGAGCAGTTCTTC. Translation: CASRSGLAGYNEQFF.